One and the same sample provided the 22 T cell receptor beta chains below, sequenced in a study of CD8+ T cells in alopecia areata. In each case, RNA was isolated and then reverse transcribed into cDNA as the sequencing template. This table comes from immunoSEQ multiplex PCR, and its TCRdb copy is limited to in-frame clones, with some not included. This table holds 180,000 or so clones, about 70% found once. Sample: CD8+ T cells sorted from blood, taken at week 0. The receptors shown here come from a human donor with alopecia areata.

V gene TRBV7-6 combines with J gene TRBJ1-2, with TRBD1 matching 7 bases. The CDR3 runs 15 residues. The germline CDR1 and CDR2 sequences are SGHVS and FNYEAQ. The V and J ends lost 1 base and 5 bases, in that order; junction bases with no gene match: 7. The CDR3 region is CASSLDWTGGYGYTF. The CDR3 coding sequence is TGTGCCAGCAGCTTAGACTGGACAGGAGGGTATGGCTACACCTTC.

The sample holds a few counts of this clone. The chain carries TRBV27 and TRBJ2-1; 8 bases line up with TRBD2. The ends lost 5 bases at V and 0 bases at J; junction bases unmatched: 12. Germline V gene sequence: CDR1 MNHEY, CDR2 SMNVEV (reference sequence). This CDR3 region has 18 residues. CDR3: CASSLWGERGSSYNEQFF. In nucleotides, the CDR3 is TGTGCCAGCAGTCTATGGGGGGAGCGGGGGTCCTCCTACAATGAGCAGTTCTTC.

The chain links TRBV29-1 to TRBJ2-1, with 9 bases matching TRBD1. Germline CDR1 and CDR2: SQVTM and ANQGSEA. This CDR3 has 14 amino acids. J lost 6 bases, V lost 3 bases, and 6 bases had no gene match. The CDR3 nucleotides read TGCAGCGTTGATACAGGGGGCTCGGGCAATGAGCAGTTCTTC. Its translation: CSVDTGGSGNEQFF.

A word on this clone: This sample includes further DNA sequences coding for the same CDR3. The chain couples TRBV7-9 to TRBJ1-5; D is undetermined. Germline V gene lookup returns CDR1 SEHNR and CDR2 FQNEAQ (reference sequence). Trimming pared 3 bases from V and 5 bases from J, leaving 5 bases between. The CDR3 loop spans 12 amino acids. The CDR3: CASSLEDQPQHF. The CDR3 DNA reads TGTGCCAGCAGCTTGGAGGATCAGCCCCAGCATTTT.

This clone has only a few counts. The CDR3 sequence is CSVALAGNSYEQYF. The CDR3 DNA reads as TGCAGCGTGGCACTAGCGGGGAACTCCTACGAGCAGTACTTC. The rearrangement uses TRBV29-1 and TRBJ2-7, with 10 bases lining up with TRBD2. This CDR3 has 14 amino acids. With V trimmed by 6 bases and J by 0 bases, 5 bases remained unmatched. Germline CDR1 is SQVTM and CDR2 is ANQGSEA.

This clone appeared a few times. The chain is built from TRBV29-1 and TRBJ2-2; D is undetermined. Germline-derived CDR1 and CDR2 are SQVTM and ANQGSEA. CDR3 size: 14 residues. The V and J ends lost 4 bases and 1 base respectively, with 10 bases between them. Written as DNA, the CDR3 is TGCAGCGTTGTAGGGCAGCAGAACACCGGGGAGCTGTTTTTT. Its protein product is CSVVGQQNTGELFF.

The CDR3 sequence is CASSSGQSRETQYF. For the CDR3, the DNA is TGTGCCAGCAGCTCTGGACAGAGCCGGGAGACCCAGTACTTC. The rearrangement joins TRBV6-5 to TRBJ2-5; D is possibly TRBD1 (6 bases). The CDR3 length is 14 residues. V lost 6 bases and J lost 5, with 16 bases in between. Germline loops: CDR1 MNHEY, CDR2 SVGAGI.

The rearrangement uses TRBV7-9 and TRBJ2-7; tentative D call: TRBD2 (5 bases). V was pared by 0 bases and J by 6 bases, with 15 bases between. This CDR3 comprises 15 residues. Germline V gene lookup returns CDR1 SEHNR and CDR2 FQNEAQ (reference sequence). Written as DNA, the CDR3 is TGTGCCAGCAGCTTAGCACGGGGTCCCCCCTCCGAGCAGTACTTC. It specifies CASSLARGPPSEQYF. Together with reference TRBV7-9 and TRBJ2-7, the CDR3 gives the full variable domain: DTGVSQNPRHKITKRGQNVTFRCDPISEHNRLYWYRQTLGQGPEFLTYFQNEAQLEKSRLLSDRFSAERPKGSFSTLEIQRTEQGDSAMYLCASSLARGPPSEQYFGPGTRLTVT.

This clone was seen only a few times. The CDR3 protein is CASSEGQVPYF. The CDR3 DNA follows: TGTGCCAGCAGCGAGGGACAGGTTCCGTACTTC. The chain combines TRBV2 with TRBJ2-7; 8 bases agree with TRBD1. J gave up 12 bases and V 6 bases, and 7 bases lay outside the gene matches. Germline V gives CDR1 SNHLY, CDR2 FYNNEI. The CDR3 consists of 11 residues.

A few counts support this clone. The J gene is TRBJ2-3, the V gene TRBV13; 10 bases align to TRBD2. V gave up 6 bases and J gave up 4 bases; unmatched junction bases: 7. CDR3 length: 15 amino acids. Germline-derived CDR1 and CDR2 are PRHDT and FYEKMQ (reference sequence). The CDR3: CASSYSSGGADTQYF. CDR3 sequence (DNA): TGTGCCAGCAGTTATTCGAGCGGGGGGGCAGATACGCAGTATTTT.

The chain recombines TRBV9 with TRBJ2-7, with D perhaps TRBD1 (5 bases). V lost 5 bases to trimming and J lost 12 bases, with 15 bases between them. Germline CDR1 and CDR2: SGDLS and YYNGEE. The CDR3 loop spans 11 amino acids. CDR3: CASRGPRGLYF. The CDR3 DNA reads TGTGCCAGCAGAGGTCCAAGGGGCTTGTACTTC.

The chain has TRBV4-1 and TRBJ2-1; 7 nucleotides align to TRBD2. Germline CDR1 and CDR2: MGHRA and YSYEKL. V shed 4 bases and J 7 bases; nucleotides not matched to a gene: 10. The CDR3 has 15 residues. The CDR3 is CASSPPQLGGNEQFF. The CDR3 coding sequence is TGCGCCAGCAGCCCCCCTCAGCTGGGGGGGAATGAGCAGTTCTTC.

V is TRBV4-1 and J is TRBJ2-5; D might be TRBD2 (6 bases). V was pared by 4 bases and J by 4 bases, with 13 bases between. The CDR3 has 14 amino acids. Looked up from germline, CDR1 is MGHRA and CDR2 is YSYEKL. This CDR3 is CASSPLAVGETQYF. CDR3 nucleotides: TGCGCCAGCAGCCCGTTAGCGGTAGGAGAGACCCAGTACTTC.

The chain is built from TRBV5-6 and TRBJ2-7; D perhaps matches TRBD1 (5 bases). Germline V lookup: CDR1 SGHDT, CDR2 YYEEEE. V lost 4 bases and J lost 1, with 9 bases in between. This CDR3 contains 13 residues. Written as DNA, the CDR3 is TGTGCCAGCAGCCCTGGACATTCCTACGAGCAGTACTTC. Residues: CASSPGHSYEQYF.

Regarding this clone: Other DNA sequences in this specimen translate into the identical CDR3. The chain joins TRBV19 to TRBJ1-1; a weak D match, TRBD1 (5 bases). The V end lost 3 bases, the J end lost 1 base, and 9 bases lay between the germline ends. Germline V gene data show CDR1 as LNHDA and CDR2 as SQIVND (reference sequence). This CDR3 spans 14 amino acids. This CDR3 is CASSMGGANTEAFF. The CDR3 DNA reads TGTGCCAGTAGTATGGGCGGGGCGAACACTGAAGCTTTCTTT.

This clone was picked up a small number of times. The chain joins TRBV7-9 to TRBJ2-1; D unclear. This CDR3 comprises 13 residues. V shed 1 base and J shed 9 bases, with 10 bases lying between them. Germline CDR1 reads SEHNR; CDR2 reads FQNEAQ (reference sequence). The CDR3 here is CASSLEKGIEQFF. The DNA of the CDR3 is TGTGCCAGCAGCTTAGAGAAGGGTATTGAGCAGTTCTTC.

This clone was picked up a small number of times. This chain uses TRBV29-1 with TRBJ2-2, with no clear D. Looked up from germline, CDR1 is SQVTM and CDR2 is ANQGSEA. V shed 2 bases and J shed 3 bases, with 10 bases lying between them. The CDR3 has 14 residues. In DNA form, the CDR3 reads TGCAGCGTTGAAACCGGACGGGACACCGGGGAGCTGTTTTTT. Amino acids: CSVETGRDTGELFF.

This clone was found a few times. V usage is TRBV29-1 and J usage is TRBJ2-7; the match to TRBD2 covers 8 bases. CDR1 and CDR2 from the germline V gene are SQVTM and ANQGSEA. The CDR3 sequence is 13 residues long. Losses at the gene ends were 6 bases for V and 6 bases for J; bases not matched to a gene: 10. CDR3 sequence reads: CSVGTSYMGEQYF. In nucleotides, the CDR3 is TGCAGCGTCGGGACTAGTTATATGGGCGAGCAGTACTTC.

V gene TRBV6-5 combines with J gene TRBJ2-1, with 10 bases identical to TRBD2. Germline CDR1 and CDR2: MNHEY and SVGAGI. This CDR3 comprises 15 residues. V lost 5 bases and J lost 6; bases outside the gene matches: 7. CDR3 sequence: CASSPTGLAFNEQFF. CDR3 DNA sequence: TGTGCCAGCAGTCCGACGGGACTAGCGTTCAATGAGCAGTTCTTC.

The DNA for the CDR3 is TGTGCCAGCAGCTTTGGGTATTCTTCGGCGGAAAAACTGTTTTTT. This encodes CASSFGYSSAEKLFF. The chain combines TRBV7-9 with TRBJ1-4, with unresolved D. This CDR3 region has 15 residues. V lost 3 bases and J lost 8, with 16 bases in between. Germline CDR1 and CDR2: SEHNR and FQNEAQ (reference sequence).

This chain uses TRBV30 with TRBJ1-5; 9 bases agree with TRBD1. The CDR3 contains 14 residues. Germline V CDR1 and CDR2: GTSNPN, SVGIG (reference sequence). Germline trimming cut 4 bases from V and 2 bases from J; bases unmatched to any gene: 3. The CDR3 reads CAWTDRGGNQPQHF. The CDR3 nucleotides are TGTGCCTGGACCGACAGGGGGGGCAATCAGCCCCAGCATTTT.

The V gene is TRBV9, the J gene TRBJ2-1, with TRBD1 matching 8 bases. The CDR3 spans 14 residues. V gave up 0 bases and J gave up 6 bases; unmatched junction bases: 2. CDR1 and CDR2 from the germline V gene are SGDLS and YYNGEE. The CDR3 here is CASSVARGLNEQFF. CDR3 coding DNA: TGTGCCAGCAGCGTAGCCAGGGGGCTCAATGAGCAGTTCTTC.